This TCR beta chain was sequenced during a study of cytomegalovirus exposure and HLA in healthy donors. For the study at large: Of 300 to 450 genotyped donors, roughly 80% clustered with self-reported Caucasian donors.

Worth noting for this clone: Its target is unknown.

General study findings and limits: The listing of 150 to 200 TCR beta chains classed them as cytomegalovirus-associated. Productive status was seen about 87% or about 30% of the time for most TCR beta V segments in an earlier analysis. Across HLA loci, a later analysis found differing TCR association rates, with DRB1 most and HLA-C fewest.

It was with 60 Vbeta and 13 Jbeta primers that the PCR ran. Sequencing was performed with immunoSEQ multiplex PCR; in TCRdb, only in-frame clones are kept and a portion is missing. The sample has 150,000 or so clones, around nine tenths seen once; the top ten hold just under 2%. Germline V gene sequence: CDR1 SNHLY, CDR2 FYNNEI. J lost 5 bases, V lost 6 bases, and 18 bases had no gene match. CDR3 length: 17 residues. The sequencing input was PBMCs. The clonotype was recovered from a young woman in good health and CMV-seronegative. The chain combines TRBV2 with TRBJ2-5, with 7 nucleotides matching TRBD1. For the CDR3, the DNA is TGTGCCAGCAGAAGATCCCGACAGGGTTGGAGTGAGGAGACCCAGTACTTC. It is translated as CASRRSRQGWSEETQYF.